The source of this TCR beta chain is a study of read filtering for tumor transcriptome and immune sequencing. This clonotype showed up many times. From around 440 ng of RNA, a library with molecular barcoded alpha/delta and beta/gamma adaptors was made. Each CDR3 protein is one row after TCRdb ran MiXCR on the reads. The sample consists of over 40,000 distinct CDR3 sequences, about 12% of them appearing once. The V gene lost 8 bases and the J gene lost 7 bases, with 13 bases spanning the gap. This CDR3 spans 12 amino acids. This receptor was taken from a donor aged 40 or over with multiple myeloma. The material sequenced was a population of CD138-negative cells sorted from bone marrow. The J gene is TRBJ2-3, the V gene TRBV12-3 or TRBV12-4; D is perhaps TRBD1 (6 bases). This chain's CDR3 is CASGTRGHTQYF. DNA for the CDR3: TGTGCCAGCGGGACAAGGGGACATACGCAGTATTTT.